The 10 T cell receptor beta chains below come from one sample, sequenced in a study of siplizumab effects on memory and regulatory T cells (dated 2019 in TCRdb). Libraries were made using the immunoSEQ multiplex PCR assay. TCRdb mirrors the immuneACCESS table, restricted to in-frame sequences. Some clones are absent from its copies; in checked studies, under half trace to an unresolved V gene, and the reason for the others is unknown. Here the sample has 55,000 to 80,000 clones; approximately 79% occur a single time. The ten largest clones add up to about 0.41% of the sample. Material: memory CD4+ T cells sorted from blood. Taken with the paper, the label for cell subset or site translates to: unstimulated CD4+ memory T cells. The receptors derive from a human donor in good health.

CDR3: CASSADGVRAVQYF. Here the CDR3 DNA reads TGTGCCAGCAGCGCCGACGGGGTGAGGGCAGTGCAGTACTTC. The chain couples TRBV9 to TRBJ2-7; TRBD2 is a possible D gene (5 bases). The CDR3 is 14 amino acids. The germline V gene has CDR1 SGDLS and CDR2 YYNGEE. V dropped 3 bases and J dropped 9 bases, with 19 bases sitting between them.

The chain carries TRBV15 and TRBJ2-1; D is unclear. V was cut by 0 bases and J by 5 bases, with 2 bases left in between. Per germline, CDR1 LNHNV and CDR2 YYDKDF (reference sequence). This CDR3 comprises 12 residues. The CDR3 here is CATSRENNEQFF. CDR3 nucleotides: TGTGCCACCAGCAGAGAAAACAATGAGCAGTTCTTC.

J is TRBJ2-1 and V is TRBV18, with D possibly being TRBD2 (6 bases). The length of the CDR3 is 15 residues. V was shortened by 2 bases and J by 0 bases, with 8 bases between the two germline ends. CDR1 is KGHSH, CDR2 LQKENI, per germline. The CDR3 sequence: CASSPGTVSYNEQFF. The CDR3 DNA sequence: TGTGCCAGCTCACCAGGGACTGTCTCCTACAATGAGCAGTTCTTC.

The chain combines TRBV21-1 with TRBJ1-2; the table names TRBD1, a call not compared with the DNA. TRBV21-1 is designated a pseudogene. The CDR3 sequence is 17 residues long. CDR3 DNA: TGTGCCAGCAAGACCTATTTACAGGGGGCGTTTGACTATGGCTACACCTTC. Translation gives CASKTYLQGAFDYGYTF.

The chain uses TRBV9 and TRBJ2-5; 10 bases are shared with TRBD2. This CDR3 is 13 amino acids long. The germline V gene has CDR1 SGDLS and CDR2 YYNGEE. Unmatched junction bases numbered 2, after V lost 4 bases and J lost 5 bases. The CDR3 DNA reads TGTGCCAGCAGCTTGGGACTAGCGGAGACCCAGTACTTC. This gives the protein CASSLGLAETQYF.

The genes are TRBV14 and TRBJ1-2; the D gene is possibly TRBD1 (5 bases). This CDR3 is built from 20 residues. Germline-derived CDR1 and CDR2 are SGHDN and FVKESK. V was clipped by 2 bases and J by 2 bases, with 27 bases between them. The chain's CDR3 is CASSQIPKRLRDFGNYGYTF. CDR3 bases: TGTGCCAGCAGCCAAATACCTAAAAGATTGCGGGACTTCGGGAACTATGGCTACACCTTC.

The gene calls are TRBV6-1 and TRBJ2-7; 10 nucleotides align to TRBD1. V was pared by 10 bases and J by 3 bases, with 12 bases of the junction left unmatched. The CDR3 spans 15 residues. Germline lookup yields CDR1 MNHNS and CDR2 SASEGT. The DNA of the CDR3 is TGTGCCACTCCGGGACAGGGGCCCAATTACTACGAGCAGTACTTC. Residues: CATPGQGPNYYEQYF.

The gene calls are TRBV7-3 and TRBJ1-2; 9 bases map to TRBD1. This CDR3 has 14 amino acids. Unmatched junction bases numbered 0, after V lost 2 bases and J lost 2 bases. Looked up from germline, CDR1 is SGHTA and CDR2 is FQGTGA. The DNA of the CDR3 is TGTGCCAGCAGCTTAGGACAGGGGAACTATGGCTACACCTTC. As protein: CASSLGQGNYGYTF.

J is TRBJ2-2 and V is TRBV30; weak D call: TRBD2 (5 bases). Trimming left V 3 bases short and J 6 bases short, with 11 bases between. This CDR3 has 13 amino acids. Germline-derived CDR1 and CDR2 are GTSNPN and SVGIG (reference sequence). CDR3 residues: CAWSRGLAGELFF. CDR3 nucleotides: TGTGCCTGGAGCCGAGGGCTGGCCGGGGAGCTGTTTTTT. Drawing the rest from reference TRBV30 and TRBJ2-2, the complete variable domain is SQTIHQWPATLVQPVGSPLSLECTVEGTSNPNLYWYRQAAGRGLQLLFYSVGIGQISSEVPQNLSASRPQDRQFILSSKKLLLSDSGFYLCAWSRGLAGELFFGEGSRLTVL.

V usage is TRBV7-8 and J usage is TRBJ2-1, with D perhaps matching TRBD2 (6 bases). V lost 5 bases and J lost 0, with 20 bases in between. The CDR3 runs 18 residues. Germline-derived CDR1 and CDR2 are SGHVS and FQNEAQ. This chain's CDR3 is CASSIDPPSESSYNEQFF. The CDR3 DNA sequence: TGTGCCAGCAGCATCGACCCCCCTAGCGAGAGCTCCTACAATGAGCAGTTCTTC.